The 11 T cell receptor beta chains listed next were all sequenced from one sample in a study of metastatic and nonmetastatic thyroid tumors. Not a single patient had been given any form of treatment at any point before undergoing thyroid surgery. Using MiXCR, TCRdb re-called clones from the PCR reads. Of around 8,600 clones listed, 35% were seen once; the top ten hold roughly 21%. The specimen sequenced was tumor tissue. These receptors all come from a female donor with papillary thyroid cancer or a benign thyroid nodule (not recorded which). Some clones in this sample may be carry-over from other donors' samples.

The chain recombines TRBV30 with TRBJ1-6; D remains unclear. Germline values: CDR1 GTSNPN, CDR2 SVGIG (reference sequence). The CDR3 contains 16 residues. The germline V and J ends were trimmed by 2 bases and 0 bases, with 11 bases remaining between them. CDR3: CAWSPRLSSYNSPLHF. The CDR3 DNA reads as TGTGCCTGGAGTCCCCGACTGAGCTCCTATAATTCACCCCTCCACTTT.

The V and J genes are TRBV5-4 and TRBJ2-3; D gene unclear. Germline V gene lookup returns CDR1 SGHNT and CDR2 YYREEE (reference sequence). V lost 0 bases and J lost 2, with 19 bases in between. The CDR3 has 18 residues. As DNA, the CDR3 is TGTGCCAGCAGCTTGGCCAAGGCAGCCAGTCCCCTCACAGATACGCAGTATTTT. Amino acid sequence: CASSLAKAASPLTDTQYF.

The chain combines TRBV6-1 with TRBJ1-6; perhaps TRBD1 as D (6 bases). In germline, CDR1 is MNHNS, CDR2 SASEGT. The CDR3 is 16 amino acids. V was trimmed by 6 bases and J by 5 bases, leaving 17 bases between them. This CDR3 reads CASRLQGGLDNSPLHF. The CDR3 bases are TGTGCCAGCAGGCTACAGGGAGGGTTAGATAATTCACCCCTCCACTTT.

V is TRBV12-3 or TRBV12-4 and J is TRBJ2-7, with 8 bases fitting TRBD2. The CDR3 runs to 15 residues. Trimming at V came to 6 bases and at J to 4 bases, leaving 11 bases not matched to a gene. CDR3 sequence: CASSSTSGSAYEQYF. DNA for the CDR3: TGTGCCAGCAGCAGCACCAGCGGGAGCGCGTACGAGCAGTACTTC.

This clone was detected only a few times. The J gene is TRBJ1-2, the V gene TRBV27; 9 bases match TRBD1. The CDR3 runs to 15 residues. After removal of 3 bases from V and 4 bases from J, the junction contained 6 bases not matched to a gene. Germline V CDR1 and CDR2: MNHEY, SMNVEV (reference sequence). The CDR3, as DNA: TGTGCCAGCAGTTTGTACAGGGGGCCTGGCTATGGCTACACCTTC. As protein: CASSLYRGPGYGYTF.

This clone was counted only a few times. As DNA, the CDR3 is TGTGCCAGCAGTTCGCAGAATCCCGGGACCGATGCCGCTTTCTTT. It yields the protein CASSSQNPGTDAAFF. The rearrangement joins TRBV27 to TRBJ1-1; a weak D match, TRBD1 (5 bases). Germline V CDR1 and CDR2: MNHEY, SMNVEV (reference sequence). The CDR3 covers 15 residues. V dropped 4 bases and J dropped 11 bases, with 23 bases sitting between them.

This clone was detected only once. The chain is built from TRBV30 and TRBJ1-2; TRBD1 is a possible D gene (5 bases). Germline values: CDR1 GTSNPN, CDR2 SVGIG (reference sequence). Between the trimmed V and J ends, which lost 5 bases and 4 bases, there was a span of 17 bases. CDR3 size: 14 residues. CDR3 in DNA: TGTGCCTGGGAACCGGGAGGGGACGGCTATGGCTACACCTTC. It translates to CAWEPGGDGYGYTF.

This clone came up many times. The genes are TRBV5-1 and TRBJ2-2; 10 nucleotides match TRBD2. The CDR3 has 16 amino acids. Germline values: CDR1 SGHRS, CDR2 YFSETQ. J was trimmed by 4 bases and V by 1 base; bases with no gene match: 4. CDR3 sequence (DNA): TGCGCCAGCAGCTTGTACCTAGCGGGGGCCACCGGGGAGCTGTTTTTT. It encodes CASSLYLAGATGELFF. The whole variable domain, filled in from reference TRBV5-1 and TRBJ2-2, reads KAGVTQTPRYLIKTRGQQVTLSCSPISGHRSVSWYQQTPGQGLQFLFEYFSETQRNKGNFPGRFSGRQFSNSRSEMNVSTLELGDSALYLCASSLYLAGATGELFFGEGSRLTVL.

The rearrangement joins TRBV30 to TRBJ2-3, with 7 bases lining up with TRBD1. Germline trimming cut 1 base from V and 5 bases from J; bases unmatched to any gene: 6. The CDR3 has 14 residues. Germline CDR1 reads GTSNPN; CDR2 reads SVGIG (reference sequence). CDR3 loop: CAWSDRGEVDTQYF. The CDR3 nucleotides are TGTGCCTGGAGTGACAGGGGTGAGGTAGATACGCAGTATTTT. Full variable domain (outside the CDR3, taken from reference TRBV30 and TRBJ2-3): SQTIHQWPATLVQPVGSPLSLECTVEGTSNPNLYWYRQAAGRGLQLLFYSVGIGQISSEVPQNLSASRPQDRQFILSSKKLLLSDSGFYLCAWSDRGEVDTQYFGPGTRLTVL.

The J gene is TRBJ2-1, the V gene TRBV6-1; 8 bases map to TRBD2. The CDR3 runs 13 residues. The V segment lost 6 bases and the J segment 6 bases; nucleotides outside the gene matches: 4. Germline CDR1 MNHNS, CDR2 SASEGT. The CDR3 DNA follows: TGTGCCAGCAGACTAGCGGAGATCAATGAGCAGTTCTTC. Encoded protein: CASRLAEINEQFF.

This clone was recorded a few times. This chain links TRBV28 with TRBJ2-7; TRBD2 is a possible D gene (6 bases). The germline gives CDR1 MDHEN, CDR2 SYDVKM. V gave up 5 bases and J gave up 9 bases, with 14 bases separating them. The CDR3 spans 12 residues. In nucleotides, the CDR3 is TGTGCCAGCAGTCCCCCCGTGGGGGGGCAGTACTTC. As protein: CASSPPVGGQYF. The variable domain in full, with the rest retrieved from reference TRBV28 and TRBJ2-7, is DVKVTQSSRYLVKRTGEKVFLECVQDMDHENMFWYRQDPGLGLRLIYFSYDVKMKEKGDIPEGYSVSREKKERFSLILESASTNQTSMYLCASSPPVGGQYFGPGTRLTVT.